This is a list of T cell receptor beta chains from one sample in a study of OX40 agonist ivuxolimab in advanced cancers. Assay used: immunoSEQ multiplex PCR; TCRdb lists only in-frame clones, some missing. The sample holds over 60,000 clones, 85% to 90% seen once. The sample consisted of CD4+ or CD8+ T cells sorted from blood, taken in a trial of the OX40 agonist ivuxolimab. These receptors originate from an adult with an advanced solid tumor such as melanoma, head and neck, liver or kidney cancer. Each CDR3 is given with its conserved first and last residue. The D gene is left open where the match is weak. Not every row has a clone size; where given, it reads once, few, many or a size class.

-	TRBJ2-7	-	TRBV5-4	TGTGCCAGCAGCTTGAGGCAGGCCCTTCGGGAGCAGTACTTC	CASSLRQALREQYF
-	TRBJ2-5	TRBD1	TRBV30	TGTGCCTGGACTCGTAAGGGGACAGACCAAGAGACCCAGTACTTC	CAWTRKGTDQETQYF
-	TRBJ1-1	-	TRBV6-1	TGTGCCAGCAGTGAACGCTCGGCCCTGAACACTGAAGCTTTCTTT	CASSERSALNTEAFF
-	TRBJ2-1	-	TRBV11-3	TGTGCCAGCAGCCCGTGGGGGTACAATGAGCAGTTCTTC	CASSPWGYNEQFF
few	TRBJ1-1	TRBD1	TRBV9	TGTGCCAGCAGCTACAGGACAGGAGACACTGAAGCTTTCTTT	CASSYRTGDTEAFF
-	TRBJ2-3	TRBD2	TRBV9	TGTGCCAGCAGCGTTGGTGCGGGGGTGGGTACAGATACGCAGTATTTT	CASSVGAGVGTDTQYF
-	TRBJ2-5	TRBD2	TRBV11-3	TGTGCCAGCAGCCCCTCGGGGGGACCCCAAGAGACCCAGTACTTC	CASSPSGGPQETQYF
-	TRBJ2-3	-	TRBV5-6	TGTGCCAGCAGCTTGGTACTTGGGGAAAATACGCAGTATTTT	CASSLVLGENTQYF
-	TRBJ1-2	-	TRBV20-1	TGCAGTAGGGCAGGGAACTATGGCTACACCTTC	CSRAGNYGYTF
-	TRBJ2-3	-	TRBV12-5	TGTGCTAGTGGCATTACAGATACGCAGTATTTT	CASGITDTQYF
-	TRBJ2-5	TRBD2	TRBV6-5	TGTGCCACCTCTAGCGGGAGTAAAGAGACCCAGTACTTC	CATSSGSKETQYF
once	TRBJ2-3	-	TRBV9	TGTGCCAGCAGCTCCCCCTCCGGGACTAGCACAGATACGCAGTATTTT	CASSSPSGTSTDTQYF
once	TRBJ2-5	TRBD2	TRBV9	TGTGCCAGCAGCCCAGGGACTAGCGGGATCCAAGAGACCCAGTACTTC	CASSPGTSGIQETQYF
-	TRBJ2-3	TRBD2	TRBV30	TGTGCCCGGACCTTAGCGGGAGACCCAGATACGCAGTATTTT	CARTLAGDPDTQYF
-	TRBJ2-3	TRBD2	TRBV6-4	TGTGCCAGCAGTGACCGACCTCTAGCGGGGGGTCGCACAGATACGCAGTATTTT	CASSDRPLAGGRTDTQYF
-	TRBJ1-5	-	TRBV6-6	TGTGCCAGCAGTTATACAGCTCCGAGGGAGCCCCAGCATTTT	CASSYTAPREPQHF
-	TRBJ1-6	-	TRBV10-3	TGTGCCATCAGTGTCGGTGGGCCAGGGGAGAATTCACCCCTCCACTTT	CAISVGGPGENSPLHF
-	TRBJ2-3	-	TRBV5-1	TGCGCCAGCAGCCGGGCTTCAGATACGCAGTATTTT	CASSRASDTQYF